The next 4 T cell receptor beta chains were all read from a single sample in a study of blood T cell repertoires in COVID-19. Clones were read by immunoSEQ multiplex PCR, and TCRdb kept only the in-frame ones, dropping some. Among about 300,000 clones, around 92% were seen once, and the ten largest hold around 6%. The specimen sequenced was peripheral blood. The receptors originated from a man between 18 and 35 years old who had recovered from COVID-19.

This clone was observed a few times. The gene calls are TRBV10-2 and TRBJ1-1; perhaps TRBD1 as D (6 bases). The CDR3 sequence is 16 residues long. V lost 7 bases to trimming and J lost 5 bases, with 23 bases between them. The V gene's germline CDR1 is WSHSY and CDR2 SAAADI. The CDR3, as DNA: TGCGCCAGCATGAGAAAACAGGGAATGGTGGGGACTGAAGCTTTCTTT. Translated, it gives CASMRKQGMVGTEAFF.

The chain couples TRBV4-1 to TRBJ1-1, with D hard to call. V was trimmed by 0 bases and J by 11 bases, leaving 13 bases between them. The germline CDR1 and CDR2 sequences are MGHRA and YSYEKL. The CDR3 consists of 13 residues. In DNA form, the CDR3 reads TGCGCCAGCAGCCAAGAAGGGAGGGCGCCGGCTTTCTTT. The encoded protein is CASSQEGRAPAFF.

This clone was recorded once. The chain joins TRBV4-1 to TRBJ2-3; 8 bases match TRBD2. This CDR3 has 18 residues. Germline-derived CDR1 and CDR2 are MGHRA and YSYEKL. The trim removed 2 bases at V and 0 bases at J, leaving 10 bases unmatched. The CDR3, as DNA: TGCGCCAGCAGCCAAAGCGGGGGACCCTCATATAGCACAGATACGCAGTATTTT. It yields the protein CASSQSGGPSYSTDTQYF.

The chain links TRBV5-1 to TRBJ2-5; tentative D call: TRBD1 (5 bases). The germline V and J ends were trimmed by 3 bases and 3 bases, with 12 bases remaining between them. Germline CDR1 reads SGHRS; CDR2 reads YFSETQ. This CDR3 is built from 14 residues. CDR3 sequence reads: CASSYLTAEETQYF. The DNA for the CDR3 is TGCGCCAGCAGCTACTTGACAGCCGAAGAGACCCAGTACTTC.